The clone carrying this T cell receptor beta chain has only a few counts. Its antigen remains unidentified. These data are taken from a study of T cell repertoires in cytomegalovirus infection. Study summary: Indicated by public TCR beta signatures were CMV infection and matching HLA type.

TCRdb re-analysed the reads in MiXCR, keeping a single row per CDR3 protein. The sample lists some 800,000 distinct CDR3 sequences, about 27% occurring once. The sequencing used cultured CD8+ T cells from PBMCs, collected from culture after CMV antigen stimulation. This clonotype was sampled from a human donor in good health (CMV status not recorded). Some clones in this sample may be carry-over from other donors' samples.

Here the CDR3 DNA reads TGTGCCAGCAGCCCAGAGCGCGGGGGGAACACCGGGGAGCTGTTTTTT. Translated: CASSPERGGNTGELFF. This sequence joins TRBV5-6 and TRBJ2-2; 7 bases are a match to TRBD2. The V gene end was trimmed by 4 bases and the J gene end by 1 base; junction bases not matched to a gene: 7. In germline, CDR1 is SGHDT, CDR2 YYEEEE. The CDR3 spans 16 residues. Full variable domain (remainder filled in from reference TRBV5-6 and TRBJ2-2): DAGVTQSPTHLIKTRGQQVTLRCSPKSGHDTVSWYQQALGQGPQFIFQYYEEEERQRGNFPDRFSGHQFPNYSSELNVNALLLGDSALYLCASSPERGGNTGELFFGEGSRLTVL.